Below, one TCR beta chain is given with its context. The CDR3 has 14 residues. The junction had 8 bases not matched to a gene; V was cut back by 6 bases and J by 2 bases. Germline CDR1 SQVTM, CDR2 ANQGSEA. The sample is drawn from a study of shared clonotypes between healthy human individuals. The protocol was immunoSEQ multiplex PCR, while the TCRdb copy is restricted to in-frame clones and leaves out a portion. The profile shows a few million clones, over 85% of them singletons. This clonotype originated in a young man in good health. Specimen: naive CD4+ T cells sorted from blood. Stated subset: CD45RA+ positively selected. The chain recombines TRBV29-1 with TRBJ2-7; 9 bases are a match to TRBD1. The chain's CDR3 is CSVTPGQGAYEQYF. DNA of the CDR3: TGCAGCGTAACCCCGGGACAGGGCGCCTACGAGCAGTACTTC.